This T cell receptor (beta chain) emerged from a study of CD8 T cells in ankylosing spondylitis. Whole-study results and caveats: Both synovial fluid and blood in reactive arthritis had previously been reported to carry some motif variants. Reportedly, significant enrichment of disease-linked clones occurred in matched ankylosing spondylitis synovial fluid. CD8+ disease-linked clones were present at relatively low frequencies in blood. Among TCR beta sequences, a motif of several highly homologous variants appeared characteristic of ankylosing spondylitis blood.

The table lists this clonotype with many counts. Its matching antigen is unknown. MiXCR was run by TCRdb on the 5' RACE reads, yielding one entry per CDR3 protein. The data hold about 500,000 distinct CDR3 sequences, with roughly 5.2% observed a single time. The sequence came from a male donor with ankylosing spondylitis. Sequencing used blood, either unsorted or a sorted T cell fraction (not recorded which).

CDR3 sequence: CSALDRPGELFF. DNA of the CDR3: TGCAGTGCTCTGGACAGGCCCGGGGAGCTGTTTTTT. This chain uses TRBV20-1 with TRBJ2-2; TRBD1 aligns across 7 bases. The CDR3 has 12 residues. V dropped 5 bases and J dropped 6; count of bases not matched to a gene: 3. Germline V gives CDR1 DFQATT, CDR2 SNEGSKA (reference sequence).